This T cell receptor (beta chain) emerged from a study of blood T cell repertoires in COVID-19 (dated by TCRdb to 2020 to 2022). Some background on the complete study: The collaborator samples originated in the United States, Italy and Spain and spanned the acute and convalescent phases of COVID-19. The prospective study material was composed of cDNA or gDNA derived from T cells, B-cell-depleted T cells, or PBMCs. Subjects who had been exposed to COVID-19, were actively infected with it, or had recovered from it provided the deeply sampled blood TCRbeta repertoires that made up the dataset. A freely available public database, intended as a resource for researchers studying the immune response to SARS-CoV-2, is where the repertoires were released. The samples were drawn from two sources: the first 160 participants of the ongoing ImmuneRACE study, and 1,200 or so subjects contributed by 6 global collaborators. Sample metadata almost always included a de-identified subject ID, COVID-19 status, age in years and sex. Where available, HLA class I and class II types were taken from metadata supplied by the sample provider and were not determined by assay-based typing. Here is what the overall study found, with its caveats: Clinical and demographic metadata were provided uncurated, with the amount varying by source and participant.

One collaborating source in Seattle enrolled patients while the patients were actively infected and followed the patients over time throughout the course of disease. The collaborating institutions used their own protocols to collect whole blood in K2EDTA tubes. For TCRbeta analysis, collaborator samples were shipped as frozen whole blood, as isolated PBMCs, or as DNA extracted from either sample type. Trimming leaves V shorter by 3 bases and J shorter by 4 bases, with the junction holding 11 bases beyond the gene matches. Reading from cysteine to phenylalanine, the CDR3 counts 17 amino acids. Just CDR3 DNA is preserved here, 51 bases in frame from base 1. The germline V gene gives CDR1 as KGHDR and CDR2 as SFDVKD. The immunoSEQ Assay, a bias-controlled multiplex PCR, was used to amplify TCRbeta CDR3 regions from genomic DNA. The authors' analysis ran thus. Nucleated cell counts per sample were estimated from amplification of reference gene primers within the assay. To quantify the absolute abundance of each unique TCRbeta CDR3 rearrangement, sequence reads were collapsed and filtered. For each sample, productive Simpson clonality was calculated as the square root of Simpson's diversity index across productive rearrangements. TCRdb re-hosts the immuneACCESS table, in-frame sequences only. Its copies lack some clones; in the studies checked, an unresolved V gene accounts for under half of them, and the cause for the rest is not known. The V and J calls and clone size come from that table; D and trimming were worked out from the DNA. In all, the sample holds about 210,000 clones, and approximately 78% of those were seen once. The ten largest clones represent less than 6% of the sample.

Turning to this clone: The antigen it binds to is not known. Base-call qualities are not available, and no considerably larger clone is one nucleotide away.

Recombination linked TRBV24-1 to TRBJ1-5, with 7 bases in between that match TRBD1. This TCR was recovered from a woman in her 70s with COVID-19, enrolled during active disease. Sequenced: peripheral blood. The nucleotide sequence is given as TGTGCCACCAGTGATAGCAGGACAGGTCCTCTTAATCAGCCCCAGCATTTT. The translation is CATSDSRTGPLNQPQHF.